This is a list of T cell receptor beta chains from one sample in a study of CD8+ T cells in alopecia areata. Generated by immunoSEQ multiplex PCR, the TCRdb table keeps only in-frame clones and is missing some. The profile shows 130,000 to 150,000 clones, 75% to 90% of them singletons. Sequenced material: CD8+ T cells sorted from blood, taken at week 0. The receptors were sampled from a human donor with alopecia areata. CDR3s include the opening cysteine and the closing phenylalanine or tryptophan. The D gene is left open where the match is weak. Clone size is given for some rows only: seen once, a few or many times, or a class if the clone is expanded.

d_gene	len	j_gene	v_gene	abundance	CDR3nt	CDR3aa
-	15	TRBJ1-1	TRBV29-1	-	TGCAGCGTTGAAGAGGGGGGAGGCGGCGACATTGAAGCTTTCTTT	CSVEEGGGGDIEAFF
-	13	TRBJ2-7	TRBV29-1	-	TGCAGCGTTGAAGCGGGGGGCACCTACGAGCAGTACTTC	CSVEAGGTYEQYF
-	14	TRBJ2-1	TRBV5-1	-	TGCGCCAGCAGCTTGGCGGGTCTAGCGCATGAGCAGTTCTTC	CASSLAGLAHEQFF
-	14	TRBJ1-3	TRBV29-1	-	TGCAGCGTTGCCGAAACAGGGTTAGGAAACACCATATATTTT	CSVAETGLGNTIYF
-	15	TRBJ2-1	TRBV29-1	-	TGCAGCGTTGAAGATTATACAGGCACCTACAATGAGCAGTTCTTC	CSVEDYTGTYNEQFF
-	14	TRBJ2-2	TRBV4-1	-	TGCGCCAGCAGCCAACTGCAGGGTTCCGGGGAGCTGTTTTTT	CASSQLQGSGELFF
-	11	TRBJ2-3	TRBV7-9	-	TGTGCCAGCAGCATTAGAGATACGCAGTATTTT	CASSIRDTQYF
TRBD2	12	TRBJ2-7	TRBV7-9	-	TGTGCCAGCAGCTCGGGGGGGCCCGAGCAGTACTTC	CASSSGGPEQYF
-	15	TRBJ2-7	TRBV6-5	-	TGTGCCAGCAGTTACTCGAGTGCAGGATCCTACGAGCAGTACTTC	CASSYSSAGSYEQYF
TRBD1	21	TRBJ2-6	TRBV4-1	few	TGCGCCAGCAGCCTGACTCACGGACAGGCCTTCTCAAGCTCTGGGGCCAACGTCCTGACTTTC	CASSLTHGQAFSSSGANVLTF
-	16	TRBJ2-1	TRBV30	few	TGTGCCTGGAGCCCACCCGACAGGTCACTATACAATGAGCAGTTCTTC	CAWSPPDRSLYNEQFF
-	16	TRBJ1-1	TRBV18	-	TGTGCCAGCTCACGGGGGGGCCGGGGGTCAGGCACTGAAGCTTTCTTT	CASSRGGRGSGTEAFF
TRBD2	14	TRBJ2-1	TRBV30	-	TGTGCCTGGAGCAGACTAGCGGGGGTACCTGAGCAGTTCTTC	CAWSRLAGVPEQFF
-	14	TRBJ2-2	TRBV13	-	TGTGCCAGCAGCTTTGGGAAGAACACCGGGGAGCTGTTTTTT	CASSFGKNTGELFF
-	14	TRBJ2-5	TRBV14	-	TGTGCCAGCAGCCAAAGCTCCGGGGCAGAGACCCAGTACTTC	CASSQSSGAETQYF
TRBD1	13	TRBJ2-1	TRBV27	-	TGTGCCAGCAGTTTACAGGGGGCGCATGAGCAGTTCTTC	CASSLQGAHEQFF
TRBD2	17	TRBJ2-7	TRBV5-4	once	TGTGCCAGCAGCTTCTCGACTAGCGGGATGGACTCCTACGAGCAGTACTTC	CASSFSTSGMDSYEQYF
TRBD1	16	TRBJ1-6	TRBV25-1	-	TGTGCCAGCAGTGGACCCCAACAGGGGGCGCGATCACCCCTCCACTTT	CASSGPQQGARSPLHF
-	15	TRBJ2-7	TRBV11-3	-	TGTGCCAGCAGTATCTCGTACGTGGGGGCCTACGAGCAGTACTTC	CASSISYVGAYEQYF
TRBD1	17	TRBJ2-7	TRBV4-1	-	TGCGCCAGCAGCCAAGTGACTACGCCGGGACAGGGAACCGAGCAGTACTTC	CASSQVTTPGQGTEQYF
TRBD1	15	TRBJ1-6	TRBV5-1	-	TGCGCCAGCAGCTCCTGGGACAGCCCAAATTCACCCCTCCACTTT	CASSSWDSPNSPLHF
-	14	TRBJ2-7	TRBV5-6	-	TGTGCCAGCAGCTTGGGGCAGGACGTATACGAGCAGTACTTC	CASSLGQDVYEQYF
-	12	TRBJ1-1	TRBV29-1	-	TGCAGCGTTGAACCCAGTCCCACTGAAGCTTTCTTT	CSVEPSPTEAFF
-	15	TRBJ1-1	TRBV10-2	-	TGCGCCAGCAGTGAGACGAGCCCAATGAACACTGAAGCTTTCTTT	CASSETSPMNTEAFF
TRBD2	17	TRBJ2-1	TRBV4-1	-	TGCGCCAGCAGCCAAGAGGTAACGCGACTAGCCCACAATGAGCAGTTCTTC	CASSQEVTRLAHNEQFF
-	12	TRBJ1-5	TRBV14	-	TGTGCCAGCAGCCAAGGTGGATGGCCCCAGCATTTT	CASSQGGWPQHF
-	15	TRBJ1-2	TRBV30	-	TGTGCCTTCTTATCTCCTGCAGAAGGCCTGACTGGCTACACCTTC	CAFLSPAEGLTGYTF
TRBD1	14	TRBJ1-1	TRBV30	-	TGTGCCTGGGCTCCGGGACAGGGGATATTTGAAGCTTTCTTT	CAWAPGQGIFEAFF
-	14	TRBJ1-2	TRBV28	-	TGTGCCAGCAGTTTGCCCGGGACGGTCTATGGCTACACCTTC	CASSLPGTVYGYTF
-	12	TRBJ2-7	TRBV6-1	few	TGTGCCAGCAGTTGGGACAATTACGAGCAGTACTTC	CASSWDNYEQYF
-	15	TRBJ2-3	TRBV11-2	few	TGTGCCAGCAGCCCAGGGACCGTCAGCACAGATACGCAGTATTTT	CASSPGTVSTDTQYF
-	10	TRBJ2-1	TRBV6-5	-	TGTGCCAGCGGGGTCAATGAGCAGTTCTTC	CASGVNEQFF
TRBD1	13	TRBJ1-2	TRBV5-6	-	TGTGCCAGCACCCCCGGGACAGGCTATGGCTACACCTTC	CASTPGTGYGYTF
-	14	TRBJ2-7	TRBV7-6	-	TGTGCCAGCAGCTTAAGGGGGGCCTCCTACGAGCAGTACTTC	CASSLRGASYEQYF
TRBD1	15	TRBJ2-5	TRBV6-1	-	TGTGCCAGCAGTTCCCTGACAGGGGGCTATGAGACCCAGTACTTC	CASSSLTGGYETQYF
TRBD2	13	TRBJ2-7	TRBV11-2	-	TGTGCCAGCGGGAGGGAGGTGGCCTACGAGCAGTACTTC	CASGREVAYEQYF
-	13	TRBJ2-7	TRBV29-1	-	TGCAGCGTTGAAGACCCGACCAGCCACGAGCAGTACTTC	CSVEDPTSHEQYF
-	15	TRBJ2-1	TRBV7-9	-	TGTGCCAGCAGCCCCAGTGGACTGGATTACAATGAGCAGTTCTTC	CASSPSGLDYNEQFF
TRBD1	14	TRBJ2-1	TRBV7-9	-	TGTGCCAGCAGCACGACGACAGGGGACAATGAGCAGTTCTTC	CASSTTTGDNEQFF
TRBD1	13	TRBJ1-1	TRBV29-1	-	TGCAGCGTTGAGACAGGGAGGGTCACTGAAGCTTTCTTT	CSVETGRVTEAFF
-	15	TRBJ1-1	TRBV7-8	-	TGTGCCAGCAGCTTAGACGCCAGTATGAACACTGAAGCTTTCTTT	CASSLDASMNTEAFF
-	15	TRBJ1-1	TRBV7-9	-	TGTGCCAGCAGCTCCCCGGGGGGTGAGGACACTGAAGCTTTCTTT	CASSSPGGEDTEAFF
-	12	TRBJ2-7	TRBV6-5	once	TGTGCCAGCAGTCGGGGGGCGAGGGAGCAGTACTTC	CASSRGAREQYF
-	11	TRBJ2-3	TRBV4-1	-	TGCGCCAGCAGCCAAGTCGATACGCAGTATTTT	CASSQVDTQYF
-	16	TRBJ2-7	TRBV11-2	-	TGTGCCAGCAGCTTAGATTCGTGGGCAACTACTTGGGAGCAGTACTTC	CASSLDSWATTWEQYF
TRBD1	14	TRBJ2-2	TRBV7-9	-	TGTGCCAGCAGCTCGACAGGGGGGATCGGGGAGCTGTTTTTT	CASSSTGGIGELFF
-	17	TRBJ2-7	TRBV7-9	-	TGTGCCAGCAGCTTAGCGGACCCCCCGGGACTCAGCGGCGAGCAGTACTTC	CASSLADPPGLSGEQYF